This T cell receptor beta chain was recorded in a study of B cell selection in AIRE deficiency. The ends were cut back, 2 bases at V and 6 bases at J, with 13 bases in the middle. This CDR3 spans 14 amino acids. Looked up from germline, CDR1 is MNHEY and CDR2 is SVGAGI. Sequencing used immunoSEQ multiplex PCR; TCRdb keeps in-frame clones, though not all of them. Among under 30,000 clones, roughly 97% were seen once, and the ten largest hold about 0.2%. Conventional CD4 T cells were sorted as CD4+CD127+ cells. The chain links TRBV6-5 to TRBJ2-5; D may be TRBD1 (5 bases). The specimen was conventional CD4+ T cells sorted from PBMCs. The TCR originated in a human donor with AIRE deficiency. CDR3 bases: TGTGCCAGCAGTTACGCAGGGATCCGAAAGACCCAGTACTTC. Its protein is CASSYAGIRKTQYF.